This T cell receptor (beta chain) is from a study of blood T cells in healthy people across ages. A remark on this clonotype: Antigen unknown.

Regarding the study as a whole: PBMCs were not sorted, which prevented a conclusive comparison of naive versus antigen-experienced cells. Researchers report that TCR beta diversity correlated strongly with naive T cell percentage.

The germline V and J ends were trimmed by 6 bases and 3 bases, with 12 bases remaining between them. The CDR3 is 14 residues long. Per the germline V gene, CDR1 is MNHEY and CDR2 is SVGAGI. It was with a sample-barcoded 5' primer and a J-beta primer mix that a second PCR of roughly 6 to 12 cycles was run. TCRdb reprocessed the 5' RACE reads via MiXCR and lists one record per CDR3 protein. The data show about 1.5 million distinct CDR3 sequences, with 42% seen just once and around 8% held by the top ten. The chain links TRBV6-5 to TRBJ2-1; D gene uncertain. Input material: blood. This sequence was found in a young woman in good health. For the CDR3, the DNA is TGTGCCAGCAGGCCGGGTCTCCGCTACAATGAGCAGTTCTTC. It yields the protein CASRPGLRYNEQFF.